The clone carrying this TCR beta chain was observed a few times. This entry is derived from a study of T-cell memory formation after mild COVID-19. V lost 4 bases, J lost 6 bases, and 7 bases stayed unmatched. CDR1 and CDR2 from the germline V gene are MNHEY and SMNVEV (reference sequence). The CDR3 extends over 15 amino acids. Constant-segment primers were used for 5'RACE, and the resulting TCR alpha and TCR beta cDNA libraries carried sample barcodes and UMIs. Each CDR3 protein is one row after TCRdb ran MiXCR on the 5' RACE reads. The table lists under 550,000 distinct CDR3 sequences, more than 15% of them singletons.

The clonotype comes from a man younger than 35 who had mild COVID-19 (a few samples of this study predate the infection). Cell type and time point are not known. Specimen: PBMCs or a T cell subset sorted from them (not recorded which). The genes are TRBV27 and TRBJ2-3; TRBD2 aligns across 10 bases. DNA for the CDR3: TGTGCCAGCAGTTCCAGCGGGGGGGCGAGCGATACGCAGTATTTT. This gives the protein CASSSSGGASDTQYF.